This TCR beta chain came from a study of T cell responses to AZD1222 COVID-19 vaccine. A note on this clone: The antigen is not known.

Findings of the study overall: Increases in Spike-specific TCR breadth and depth were seen after two AZD1222 doses.

Measured with immunoSEQ multiplex PCR; TCRdb has only the in-frame clones, and not every one. The sample includes approximately 150,000 clones, over 75% of them seen just once. This CDR3 is 16 amino acids long. Trimming stripped 2 bases from V and 1 base from J, with 14 bases between. CDR1 and CDR2 from the germline V gene are MNHEY and SVGAGI. The sequence was collected from an adult who received the MenACWY meningococcal vaccine as a control. The genes are TRBV6-5 and TRBJ1-1; D is ambiguous. The starting material was peripheral blood, obtained 28 days after the second dose of the MenACWY control vaccine. CDR3 bases: TGTGCCAGCAGTTACGACCCCTTAGCTAAGAACACTGAAGCTTTCTTT. Its translation is CASSYDPLAKNTEAFF.